Described below is a single TCR beta chain sequence and its context. Trimming at V came to 10 bases and at J to 6 bases, leaving 12 bases not matched to a gene. Germline V CDR1 and CDR2: MDHEN, SYDVKM. The CDR3 consists of 14 residues. The sample originates from a study of blood T cell repertoires in COVID-19. Study in general: From the United States, Italy and Spain came samples of acute and convalescent COVID-19.

Method: immunoSEQ multiplex PCR; TCRdb's copy keeps in-frame clones and lacks some. Of 250,000 to 350,000 clones listed, roughly 89% are singletons. This TCR derives from a woman aged 18-29 years who had recovered from COVID-19. Sequencing was done on a sample of PBMCs or T cells enriched from blood (not recorded which). The J gene is TRBJ2-5, the V gene TRBV28; 9 positions match TRBD1. As DNA, the CDR3 is TGTGCCACCATTCCCAACAGGGGGCCCAAGACCCAGTACTTC. Translated, it gives CATIPNRGPKTQYF.